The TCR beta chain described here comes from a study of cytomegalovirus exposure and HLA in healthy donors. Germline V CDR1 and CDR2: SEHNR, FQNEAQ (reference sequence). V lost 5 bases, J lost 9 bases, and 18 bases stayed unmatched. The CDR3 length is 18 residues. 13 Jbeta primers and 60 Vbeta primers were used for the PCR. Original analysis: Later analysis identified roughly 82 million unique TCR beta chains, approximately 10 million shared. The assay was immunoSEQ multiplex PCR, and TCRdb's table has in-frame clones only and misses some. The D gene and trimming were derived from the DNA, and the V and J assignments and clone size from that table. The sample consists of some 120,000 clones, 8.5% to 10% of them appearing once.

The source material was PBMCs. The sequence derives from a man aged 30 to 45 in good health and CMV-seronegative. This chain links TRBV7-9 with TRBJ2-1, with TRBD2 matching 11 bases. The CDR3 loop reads CASSHTKYSGGAPFEQFF. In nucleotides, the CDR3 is TGTGCCAGCAGCCACACGAAGTATAGCGGGGGGGCTCCCTTTGAGCAGTTCTTC.